These 18 T cell receptor beta chains originate from one sample sequenced in a study of cytomegalovirus exposure and HLA in healthy donors. TCRdb keeps only in-frame clones here, not all; method: immunoSEQ multiplex PCR. This table has about 140,000 clones, 85% to 90% appearing once. The source material was PBMCs. Receptor source: a young man in good health and CMV-seronegative.

The genes are TRBV9 and TRBJ1-2; no clear D gene. Germline CDR1 and CDR2: SGDLS and YYNGEE. The CDR3 length is 10 residues. V dropped 6 bases and J dropped 4 bases, with 4 bases sitting between them. CDR3 DNA sequence: TGTGCCAGCACCGGCTATGGCTACACCTTC. This sequence encodes CASTGYGYTF.

The rearrangement joins TRBV28 to TRBJ2-7; D perhaps matches TRBD1 (5 bases). CDR3 length equals 14 residues. The V gene's germline CDR1 is MDHEN and CDR2 SYDVKM. V dropped 5 bases and J dropped 3 bases, with 14 bases sitting between them. CDR3 coding DNA: TGTGCCAGCAGTCCGACAGTACCTGACTACGAGCAGTACTTC. Protein product: CASSPTVPDYEQYF.

This clone was seen a handful of times. The chain is built from TRBV30 and TRBJ1-2; D might be TRBD1 (6 bases). CDR3 length: 14 amino acids. The germline CDR1 and CDR2 sequences are GTSNPN and SVGIG (reference sequence). Trimming took off 7 bases at V and 0 bases at J, with 15 bases between the two ends. The CDR3 loop reads CASTDSPANYGYTF. The DNA for the CDR3 is TGTGCCTCTACGGACAGTCCCGCTAACTATGGCTACACCTTC.

This sequence joins TRBV7-2 and TRBJ2-1; 9 positions match TRBD2. The CDR3 length is 15 residues. Germline V gives CDR1 SGHTA, CDR2 FQGNSA. V gave up 1 base and J gave up 3 bases; unmatched junction bases: 1. In DNA, the CDR3 is TGTGCCAGCAGCTTAGGCGGGAGGGTCTACAATGAGCAGTTCTTC. This encodes CASSLGGRVYNEQFF.

J is TRBJ1-3 and V is TRBV15; maybe TRBD1 (5 bases). The V and J ends lost 4 bases and 2 bases respectively, with 15 bases between them. The CDR3 extends over 16 amino acids. CDR1 is LNHNV and CDR2 is YYDKDF in the germline V gene (reference sequence). CDR3 sequence: CATSKTRGGAGNTIYF. The CDR3 DNA reads TGTGCCACCAGCAAAACCCGGGGAGGGGCTGGAAACACCATATATTTT. Filled out from reference TRBV15 and TRBJ1-3, the complete variable domain reads DAMVIQNPRYQVTQFGKPVTLSCSQTLNHNVMYWYQQKSSQAPKLLFHYYDKDFNNEADTPDNFQSRRPNTSFCFLDIRSPGLGDTAMYLCATSKTRGGAGNTIYFGEGSWLTVV.

The V and J genes are TRBV10-3 and TRBJ1-5; TRBD1 is a possible D gene (5 bases). V was cut by 2 bases and J by 1 base, with 6 bases left in between. The CDR3 loop spans 14 amino acids. Germline loops: CDR1 ENHRY, CDR2 SYGVKD. The CDR3 sequence: CAISERGSNQPQHF. The CDR3 DNA is TGTGCCATCAGTGAGAGGGGAAGCAATCAGCCCCAGCATTTT.

The gene calls are TRBV9 and TRBJ2-3, with TRBD2 as a possible D gene (5 bases). V was trimmed by 0 bases and J by 4 bases, leaving 12 bases between them. The germline V gene encodes CDR1 SGDLS and CDR2 YYNGEE. The CDR3 totals 15 residues. The CDR3: CASSVGISEADTQYF. DNA of the CDR3: TGTGCCAGCAGCGTAGGGATTAGCGAGGCAGATACGCAGTATTTT.

The CDR3: CASSSADAYEQYF. As DNA, the CDR3 is TGTGCCAGCAGCTCGGCGGATGCCTACGAGCAGTACTTC. This rearrangement joins TRBV5-8 to TRBJ2-7; D is ambiguous. The CDR3 length is 13 residues. V lost 3 bases and J 2 bases, leaving 9 bases between the germline ends. Germline CDR1 and CDR2: SGHTS and YDEGEE.

This clone was counted a few times. The chain combines TRBV27 with TRBJ2-7; D possibly corresponds to TRBD1 (6 bases). The germline CDR1 and CDR2 sequences are MNHEY and SMNVEV (reference sequence). This CDR3 has 13 residues. V lost 0 bases and J 6 bases, leaving 9 bases between the germline ends. The CDR3: CASSLSPGAEQYF. Here the CDR3 DNA reads TGTGCCAGCAGTTTATCGCCAGGGGCCGAGCAGTACTTC.

V is TRBV2 and J is TRBJ1-3, with a weak D call TRBD1 (6 bases). The CDR3 contains 15 residues. Trimming left V 4 bases short and J 1 base short, with 11 bases between. The germline CDR1 and CDR2 sequences are SNHLY and FYNNEI. The CDR3 loop reads CASSVDSISGNTIYF. The CDR3 DNA is TGTGCCAGCAGTGTGGACAGCATTTCTGGAAACACCATATATTTT.

The chain is built from TRBV6-1 and TRBJ2-2, with TRBD2 as a possible D gene (5 bases). Trimming stripped 9 bases from V and 1 base from J, with 12 bases between. This CDR3 contains 14 residues. From germline, CDR1 is MNHNS and CDR2 SASEGT. The CDR3: CASLSGLNTGELFF. CDR3 DNA sequence: TGTGCCAGTTTAAGCGGACTGAACACCGGGGAGCTGTTTTTT.

This clone was observed a single time. This chain connects TRBV5-1 to TRBJ1-2, with 8 positions matching TRBD1. The CDR3 is 14 amino acids. Germline V gives CDR1 SGHRS, CDR2 YFSETQ. With 7 bases clipped from V and 8 bases from J, the junction kept 13 bases outside the gene matches. CDR3 coding DNA: TGCGCCAGCTTCCCCGGGACAGGCCCTAGGGGCTACACCTTC. It is translated as CASFPGTGPRGYTF.

V and J are TRBV28 and TRBJ1-4; D unresolved. Germline loops: CDR1 MDHEN, CDR2 SYDVKM. CDR3 length equals 18 residues. With 2 bases removed from V and 6 bases from J, the gap between germline ends came to 22 bases. CDR3 coding DNA: TGTGCCAGCAGTTTACAGGCGGGCCCTCCACAAACCTATGAAAAACTGTTTTTT. As protein: CASSLQAGPPQTYEKLFF.

The V call is TRBV30, the J call TRBJ2-7; unclear D gene. This CDR3 spans 12 amino acids. Trimming removed 6 bases from V and 3 bases from J, with 12 bases in between. Germline V gene sequence: CDR1 GTSNPN, CDR2 SVGIG (reference sequence). CDR3 coding DNA: TGTGCCTGTGGGCAGAGTAACTACGAGCAGTACTTC. Translation: CACGQSNYEQYF.

This chain joins TRBV7-8 and TRBJ1-1; D perhaps matches TRBD1 (5 bases). This CDR3 contains 15 residues. V was pared by 0 bases and J by 1 base, with 9 bases between. The V gene's germline CDR1 is SGHVS and CDR2 FQNEAQ. This CDR3 is CASSLAGQGNTEAFF. CDR3 DNA sequence: TGTGCCAGCAGCTTAGCCGGGCAGGGGAACACTGAAGCTTTCTTT.

The CDR3 sequence is CASSQSNGVGTEAFF. In nucleotides, the CDR3 is TGTGCCAGCAGTCAATCGAACGGAGTGGGCACTGAAGCTTTCTTT. V and J are TRBV7-9 and TRBJ1-1; the D is unclear. The CDR3 contains 15 residues. The V gene's germline CDR1 is SEHNR and CDR2 FQNEAQ (reference sequence). V shed 6 bases and J shed 4 bases, with 18 bases lying between them.

This clone was seen a few times. The chain is built from TRBV6-5 and TRBJ1-3; maybe TRBD1 (6 bases). CDR3 length equals 15 residues. V dropped 6 bases and J dropped 3 bases, with 15 bases sitting between them. CDR1 is MNHEY, CDR2 SVGAGI, per germline. CDR3 nucleotide sequence: TGTGCCAGCAGCCAAGGGACAATCGGTGGAAACACCATATATTTT. Translating gives CASSQGTIGGNTIYF.

The V call is TRBV6-5, the J call TRBJ2-7, with a weak D call TRBD1 (7 bases). Germline CDR1 MNHEY, CDR2 SVGAGI. There are 15 residues in the CDR3. The ends were cut back, 2 bases at V and 4 bases at J, with 15 bases in the middle. The CDR3 loop is CASSYANRGGYEQYF. CDR3 sequence (DNA): TGTGCCAGCAGTTACGCAAACAGGGGAGGATACGAGCAGTACTTC.